This T cell receptor beta chain was recovered during a study of T cell repertoires in cytomegalovirus infection. Overall study context: Matching HLA type and CMV infection were both indicated by public TCR beta signatures.

One entry per CDR3 protein results from TCRdb running MiXCR on the reads. The sample yields about 260,000 distinct CDR3 sequences, roughly 9% seen once. Whole-study findings and limits: HLA-C-restricted CMV clonotypes gave the most frequent clonotype in two of eight donors. Public TCR beta family frequency separated CMV-and-HLA carriers, including in an independent cohort.

The germline V gene encodes CDR1 SQVTM and CDR2 ANQGSEA. V gave up 6 bases and J gave up 6 bases, with 15 bases separating them. This CDR3 comprises 13 residues. With respect to this clonotype: Its antigen is unknown.

The source is a human donor in good health (CMV status not recorded). Some clones in this sample may be carry-over from other donors' samples. This chain connects TRBV29-1 to TRBJ2-4, with D tentatively TRBD1 or TRBD2 (6 bases each). Specimen: PBMCs. The DNA for the CDR3 is TGCAGCGTCCCGGGCGAGGGGGGAAACATTCAGTACTTC. Protein product: CSVPGEGGNIQYF.